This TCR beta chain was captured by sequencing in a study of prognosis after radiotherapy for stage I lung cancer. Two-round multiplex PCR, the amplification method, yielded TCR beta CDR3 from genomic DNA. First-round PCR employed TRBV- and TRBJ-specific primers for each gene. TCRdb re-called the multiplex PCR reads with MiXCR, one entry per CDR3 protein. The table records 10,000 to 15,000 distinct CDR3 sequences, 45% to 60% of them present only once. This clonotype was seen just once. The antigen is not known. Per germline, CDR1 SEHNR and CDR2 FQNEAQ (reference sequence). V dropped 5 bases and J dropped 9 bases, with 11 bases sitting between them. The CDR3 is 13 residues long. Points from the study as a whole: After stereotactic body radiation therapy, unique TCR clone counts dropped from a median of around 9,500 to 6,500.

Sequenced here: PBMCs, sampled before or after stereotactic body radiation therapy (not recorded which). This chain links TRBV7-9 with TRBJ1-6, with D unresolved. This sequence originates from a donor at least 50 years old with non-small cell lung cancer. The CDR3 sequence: CASSLPDGSPLHF. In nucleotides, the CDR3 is TGTGCCAGCAGCCTACCGGATGGTTCACCCCTCCACTTT.